This TCR beta chain was captured in a study of blood T cells in healthy people across ages. Points from the study as a whole: Because sorting was not performed, PBMCs prevented conclusive naive versus antigen-experienced comparison.

CDR3 length: 16 residues. The germline CDR1 and CDR2 sequences are DFQATT and SNEGSKA (reference sequence). The V end was cut by 1 base, the J end by 0 bases, with 10 bases between. Concerning this clonotype: The antigen is unknown.

Through a sample-barcoded 5' primer and a J-beta primer mix, a second PCR was run for roughly 7 to 11 cycles. Via MiXCR, TCRdb re-called the 5' RACE reads, giving one row per CDR3 protein. The sample carries more than 650,000 distinct CDR3 sequences, roughly 26% recorded once. These same records also appear under a second study, on T cells of mothers and their children. This second study notes: Related pairs of mothers and children showed slightly higher, non-significant overlap versus unrelated pairs.

This clonotype was obtained from a boy younger than 18 in good health. This rearrangement joins TRBV20-1 to TRBJ2-6, with D perhaps assigned TRBD1 or TRBD2 (6 bases each). The specimen sequenced was blood. The CDR3, as DNA: TGCAGTGCTAGAGTGGGGGGCTCCTCTGGGGCCAACGTCCTGACTTTC. Translated, it gives CSARVGGSSGANVLTF.